Following are 21 T cell receptor beta chains from one sample sequenced in a study of shared clonotypes between healthy human individuals. Method: immunoSEQ multiplex PCR; TCRdb's copy keeps in-frame clones and lacks some. The sample contains some 500,000 clones, approximately 95% of which appear only once. The sequenced sample was naive CD4+ T cells sorted from blood. Subset here: CD45RA+ positively selected. The receptors derive from a woman aged 30 to 39 in good health.

The chain couples TRBV28 to TRBJ2-2, with D maybe TRBD1 (5 bases). CDR1 and CDR2 from the germline V gene are MDHEN and SYDVKM. This CDR3 region has 15 residues. V lost 5 bases, J lost 6 bases, and 16 bases lay in between. CDR3 sequence reads: CASSNQWGPAGELFF. The CDR3 DNA is TGTGCCAGCAGTAACCAGTGGGGCCCGGCCGGGGAGCTGTTTTTT.

V and J are TRBV28 and TRBJ1-3, with no clear D. Germline V gene lookup returns CDR1 MDHEN and CDR2 SYDVKM. With 7 bases removed from V and 0 bases from J, the gap between germline ends came to 10 bases. There are 14 residues in the CDR3. Written as DNA, the CDR3 is TGTGCCAGCATGGACGGAACCTCTGGAAACACCATATATTTT. This codes for CASMDGTSGNTIYF.

V and J are TRBV5-1 and TRBJ2-5; D may be TRBD1 (6 bases). The end of the DNA fits TRBJ2-7 better, so the J call may be wrong. Germline CDR1 SGHRS, CDR2 YFSETQ. The CDR3 has 16 residues. The CDR3 sequence is CASSLRRDKRSYEQYF. Here the CDR3 DNA reads TGCGCCAGCAGCTTGCGTCGGGACAAGCGCTCCTACGAGCAGTACTTC.

The genes are TRBV4-1 and TRBJ2-5; D possibly corresponds to TRBD2 (6 bases). The J call is doubtful: the DNA matches TRBJ2-7 better. The CDR3 sequence is 16 residues long. Germline lookup yields CDR1 MGHRA and CDR2 YSYEKL. As DNA, the CDR3 is TGCGCCAGCAGCCAAGATGAGAATCGGCGGGGCAACGAGCAGTACTTC. Translation gives CASSQDENRRGNEQYF.

The V gene is TRBV6-5, the J gene TRBJ2-5; 9 bases align to TRBD1. The assigned J gene may be wrong: the sequence end matches TRBJ2-7 better. Germline lookup yields CDR1 MNHEY and CDR2 SVGAGI. The CDR3 is made up of 14 amino acids. The CDR3 sequence is CASSSDRGGYEQYF. DNA for the CDR3: TGTGCCAGCAGTTCCGACAGGGGGGGGTACGAGCAGTACTTC.

This clone showed up just once. The chain links TRBV28 to TRBJ2-5, with 8 bases fitting TRBD1. Gene TRBJ2-7 matches the end of the DNA better, so the J call may be wrong. Germline V gene lookup returns CDR1 MDHEN and CDR2 SYDVKM. This CDR3 region has 11 residues. The CDR3 loop is CASDRGYEQYF. The DNA for the CDR3 is TGTGCCAGCGACAGGGGCTACGAGCAGTACTTC.

As concerns this clone: This sample includes further DNA sequences coding for the same CDR3. V and J are TRBV19 and TRBJ1-5; the D is unclear. Germline V CDR1 and CDR2: LNHDA, SQIVND (reference sequence). The CDR3 totals 15 residues. V lost 3 bases to trimming and J lost 0 bases, with 9 bases between them. The CDR3: CASSIGRYSNQPQHF. The DNA for the CDR3 is TGTGCCAGTAGTATTGGGAGATATAGCAATCAGCCCCAGCATTTT.

J is TRBJ2-1 and V is TRBV11-3; D call uncertain. Germline CDR1 is SGHNT and CDR2 is YENEEA. The CDR3 runs 13 residues. The V end was cut by 5 bases, the J end by 7 bases, with 12 bases between. CDR3 DNA sequence: TGTGCCAGCAGCATCCAGGACGATAATGAGCAGTTCTTC. It specifies CASSIQDDNEQFF.

The rearrangement uses TRBV2 and TRBJ2-7; D possibly corresponds to TRBD1 (5 bases). This CDR3 region has 14 residues. CDR1 is SNHLY, CDR2 FYNNEI, per germline. V was cut by 6 bases and J by 0 bases, with 12 bases left in between. CDR3 nucleotide sequence: TGTGCCAGCAGAGCCCAGGGCCCCTCCTACGAGCAGTACTTC. It translates to CASRAQGPSYEQYF.

The rearrangement joins TRBV7-2 to TRBJ2-1; 13 nucleotides line up with TRBD2. This CDR3 has 15 amino acids. The trim removed 5 bases at V and 5 bases at J, leaving 3 bases unmatched. The germline CDR1 and CDR2 sequences are SGHTA and FQGNSA. CDR3 sequence (DNA): TGTGCCAGCAGCACGGGACTAGCGGGAAACAATGAGCAGTTCTTC. This encodes CASSTGLAGNNEQFF.

This clone was detected once. The chain couples TRBV18 to TRBJ2-1; 9 bases line up with TRBD2. This CDR3 is 17 amino acids long. CDR1 KGHSH and CDR2 LQKENI come from the germline V gene. The V gene end was trimmed by 2 bases and the J gene end by 4 bases; junction bases not matched to a gene: 9. As DNA, the CDR3 is TGTGCCAGCTCACCAAGGCAGGGGACTAGCCGATACAATGAGCAGTTCTTC. Amino acids: CASSPRQGTSRYNEQFF.

This chain uses TRBV11-2 with TRBJ2-1; 12 positions agree with TRBD2. J lost 4 bases, V lost 5 bases, and 9 bases had no gene match. Germline-derived CDR1 and CDR2 are SGHAT and FQNNGV. This CDR3 spans 17 amino acids. The CDR3 spells CASSRIGLAGKYNEQFF. The CDR3 bases are TGTGCCAGCAGCAGAATCGGACTAGCGGGAAAATACAATGAGCAGTTCTTC.

The J gene is TRBJ1-5, the V gene TRBV18, with 8 bases matching TRBD1. This CDR3 region has 15 residues. Germline CDR1 reads KGHSH; CDR2 reads LQKENI. V lost 4 bases and J lost 6; bases outside the gene matches: 8. The CDR3 loop reads CASSRDPTGAQPQHF. In nucleotides, the CDR3 is TGTGCCAGCTCACGCGACCCGACAGGGGCTCAGCCCCAGCATTTT.

V gene TRBV2 combines with J gene TRBJ2-3; the match to TRBD2 covers 8 bases. The germline gives CDR1 SNHLY, CDR2 FYNNEI. CDR3 size: 16 residues. V dropped 1 base and J dropped 6; count of bases not matched to a gene: 9. This CDR3 reads CASSEGPAGVGDTQYF. CDR3 in DNA: TGTGCCAGCAGTGAAGGTCCAGCGGGAGTTGGGGATACGCAGTATTTT.

A remark on this clone: Different DNA sequences within this sample yield the same CDR3. The chain couples TRBV5-4 to TRBJ2-4, with 10 bases aligning to TRBD1. The CDR3 extends over 15 amino acids. CDR1 is SGHNT, CDR2 YYREEE, per germline (reference sequence). The junction had 1 base not matched to a gene; V was cut back by 4 bases and J by 0 bases. CDR3 bases: TGTGCCAGCAGCCGGACAGGGGGAGCCAAAAACATTCAGTACTTC. Protein: CASSRTGGAKNIQYF.

The chain carries TRBV29-1 and TRBJ2-1; D gene ambiguous. Germline lookup yields CDR1 SQVTM and CDR2 ANQGSEA. This CDR3 has 13 residues. V was trimmed by 6 bases and J by 6 bases, leaving 15 bases between them. The CDR3 sequence is CSVVIPYSNEQFF. The CDR3, as DNA: TGCAGCGTCGTTATCCCGTACTCCAATGAGCAGTTCTTC.

The chain recombines TRBV27 with TRBJ2-6, with D perhaps matching TRBD2 (7 bases). Trimming took off 2 bases at V and 4 bases at J, with 15 bases between the two ends. The V gene's germline CDR1 is MNHEY and CDR2 SMNVEV (reference sequence). The CDR3 runs to 17 residues. The CDR3 protein is CASSLTGGKEGANVLTF. The CDR3 bases are TGTGCCAGCAGTTTAACGGGGGGCAAAGAAGGGGCCAACGTCCTGACTTTC. The variable domain in full, with the rest retrieved from reference TRBV27 and TRBJ2-6, is EAQVTQNPRYLITVTGKKLTVTCSQNMNHEYMSWYRQDPGLGLRQIYYSMNVEVTDKGDVPEGYKVSRKEKRNFPLILESPSPNQTSLYFCASSLTGGKEGANVLTFGAGSRLTVL.

The chain joins TRBV5-1 to TRBJ2-7, with 11 bases lining up with TRBD2. Germline V gives CDR1 SGHRS, CDR2 YFSETQ. The CDR3 has 14 amino acids. V was pared by 7 bases and J by 3 bases, with 6 bases of the junction left unmatched. DNA of the CDR3: TGCGCCAGCCGACTAGCGGGATTCAACTACGAGCAGTACTTC. Its protein product is CASRLAGFNYEQYF.

There are a few counts of this clone. This chain uses TRBV10-1 with TRBJ1-5, with D unresolved. V lost 0 bases and J 0 bases, leaving 12 bases between the germline ends. The CDR3 is made up of 17 amino acids. CDR1 and CDR2 (germline): WNHNN, SYGVQD (reference sequence). This CDR3 reads CASSESAVGVSNQPQHF. CDR3 DNA sequence: TGCGCCAGCAGTGAGTCAGCTGTTGGGGTTAGCAATCAGCCCCAGCATTTT.

This chain's CDR3 is CASSISSSNQPQHF. As DNA, the CDR3 is TGTGCCAGTAGTATCAGTTCTAGCAATCAGCCCCAGCATTTT. This chain connects TRBV19 to TRBJ1-5; D uncertain. Trimming removed 3 bases from V and 0 bases from J, with 6 bases in between. CDR3 length: 14 amino acids. CDR1 and CDR2 from the germline V gene are LNHDA and SQIVND (reference sequence).

The CDR3 coding sequence is TGTGCCAGCAGCTTGACAGGGGGCATCAATCAGCCCCAGCATTTT. It specifies CASSLTGGINQPQHF. The rearrangement links TRBV7-8 to TRBJ1-5; 10 bases agree with TRBD1. CDR1 and CDR2 from the germline V gene are SGHVS and FQNEAQ. V was pared by 3 bases and J by 3 bases, with 2 bases of the junction left unmatched. CDR3 length: 15 residues. Looking up the rest from reference TRBV7-8 and TRBJ1-5 gives the full variable domain: GAGVSQSPRYKVAKRGQDVALRCDPISGHVSLFWYQQALGQGPEFLTYFQNEAQLDKSGLPSDRFFAERPEGSVSTLKIQRTQQEDSAVYLCASSLTGGINQPQHFGDGTRLSIL.